Sequencing of this T cell receptor (beta chain) was carried out in a study of shared clonotypes between healthy human individuals. Study-level points and caveats: Naive subsets usually exceeded memory subsets in estimated richness. Clonotypes which were not shared had lower generation probabilities than clonotypes that all four donors shared.

The CDR3 has 15 amino acids. Per germline, CDR1 MDHEN and CDR2 SYDVKM. V dropped 1 base and J dropped 2 bases, with 8 bases sitting between them. The authors split each subset's genomic DNA evenly across several immunoSEQ plates. Generated by immunoSEQ multiplex PCR, the TCRdb table keeps only in-frame clones and is missing some. The table has a few million clones, 90% to 97% seen once; the top ten hold approximately 0.13%. CD4+ cells were split into CD45RA+ naive and CD45RA-negative memory subsets. Details on this clone: Its antigen is unidentified.

The V and J genes are TRBV28 and TRBJ1-4, with D unresolved. The sequencing input was naive CD4+ T cells sorted from blood. Stated subset: CD45RA+ positively selected. The TCR sequence derives from a young man in good health. The CDR3 DNA follows: TGTGCCAGCAGTTTATTTACAGTGACTAATGAAAAACTGTTTTTT. Encoded protein: CASSLFTVTNEKLFF.